Listed below are T cell receptor beta chains from one sample, sequenced in a study of identical twins. Using its own MiXCR run on the 5' RACE reads, TCRdb lists one record per CDR3 protein. The sample includes 250,000 to 300,000 distinct CDR3 sequences, around 8% of them seen just once. A further study also used this sample, focusing on yellow fever vaccine responses in identical twins.

Sequenced material: CD8+ T cells sorted from blood. These receptors originate from a woman between 18 and 30 years old in good health. CDR3s include the opening cysteine and the closing phenylalanine or tryptophan. D genes are given only for firm matches. Clone size is given for some rows only: seen once, a few or many times, or a class if the clone is expanded.

len | abundance | d_gene | j_gene | v_gene | CDR3nt | CDR3aa
15 | . | TRBD1 | TRBJ2-7 | TRBV29-1 | TGCAGCGTTGTGACGGACAGGGCTCTCTCCTACGAGCAGTACTTC | CSVVTDRALSYEQYF
16 | many | TRBD2 | TRBJ2-7 | TRBV12-3/TRBV12-4 | TGTGCCAGCAGCCCGGGACTAGCGGGGTCCCCCTACGAGCAGTACTTC | CASSPGLAGSPYEQYF
14 | few | . | TRBJ2-7 | TRBV7-6 | TGTGCCAGCAGCTTTGGCGGATCTACCTACGAGCAGTACTTC | CASSFGGSTYEQYF
12 | . | . | TRBJ2-2 | TRBV20-1 | TGCAGTGCTAGCCAGAGCACCGGGGAGCTGTTTTTT | CSASQSTGELFF
12 | few | . | TRBJ1-3 | TRBV27 | TGTGCCAGCAGGAACTCTGGAAACACCATATATTTT | CASRNSGNTIYF
15 | . | . | TRBJ2-3 | TRBV9 | TGTGCCAGCAGCGTAGGAAGTGGAGCGTCAGATACGCAGTATTTT | CASSVGSGASDTQYF
15 | . | TRBD1 | TRBJ2-3 | TRBV27 | TGTGCCAGCAGTGCGATGACAGGGGGCACAGATACGCAGTATTTT | CASSAMTGGTDTQYF
14 | few | . | TRBJ2-5 | TRBV15 | TGTGCCACCAGCAGACCCGGGGATCAAGAGACCCAGTACTTC | CATSRPGDQETQYF
14 | few | TRBD1 | TRBJ2-7 | TRBV5-1 | TGCGCCAGCAGTGCTTCGACAGGGTTGCACGAGCAGTACTTC | CASSASTGLHEQYF
10 | few | . | TRBJ2-7 | TRBV10-3 | TGTGCCATCGGCAACTACGAGCAGTACTTC | CAIGNYEQYF
20 | few | TRBD2 | TRBJ2-5 | TRBV4-1 | TGCGCCAGCAGCCCCCTACTGGGACTAGCGGGAGAAGGGCACCAAGAGACCCAGTACTTC | CASSPLLGLAGEGHQETQYF
13 | many | TRBD1 | TRBJ2-7 | TRBV20-1 | TGCAGTGCCCCGGGACAGTCTGACTACGAGCAGTACTTC | CSAPGQSDYEQYF
13 | . | . | TRBJ1-5 | TRBV29-1 | TGCAGCGTTGACCAGGGTGGGGATCAGCCCCAGCATTTT | CSVDQGGDQPQHF
15 | . | TRBD2 | TRBJ2-1 | TRBV20-1 | TGCAGTGCTAGAAGCCGCGGGACTAGCGGAAGAGAGCAGTTCTTC | CSARSRGTSGREQFF
13 | . | . | TRBJ2-7 | TRBV29-1 | TGCAGCGCTGGGGACCGGAGCTCCTACGAGCAGTACTTC | CSAGDRSSYEQYF